This T cell receptor (beta chain) was identified during a study of shared clonotypes between healthy human individuals (dated by TCRdb to about 2020). For context, the study as a whole: The cohort comprised two women and a few men aged 18 to 49 years. For each donor, three plates each were used for CD4 naive and CD4 memory, two plates were used for CD8 naive, and one plate was used for CD8 memory. To increase sequencing depth and limit assay-specific biases, TCR repertoire library preparation and sequencing were carried out by different laboratories using diverse techniques. Each donor's leukapheresis produced roughly between roughly 0.85 and 10 billion PBMCs. Blood TCR repertoires of five healthy adults were deeply sequenced to estimate repertoire size and the extent of clonotype sharing between individuals.

On the study overall, not on this receptor specifically: Incomplete sequencing was indicated by rarefaction of sorted-subset datasets, despite the large sequencing depth. Pairwise subsampling indicated that sequencing depth was expected to affect the degree of clonotype sharing among donors. Clonotypes shared by all four sorted-subset donors showed higher generation probabilities than non-shared clonotypes. Sampling was limited to blood, and TCR repertoires in tissue likely differ from TCR repertoires in blood. Because the study included only a small number of donors, the genetic and exposure-history diversity represented was limited. Sharing across several donors was observed for about 5% of naive CD4, less than 4% of naive CD8, roughly 2.3% of memory CD4, and roughly 0.4% of memory CD8 clonotypes. Naive subsets generally had larger estimated clonotype richness than memory subsets did.

Healthy HIV-negative adults with no recently reported acute infections or vaccinations were included as donors. Every donor was a Caucasian adult residing in Nashville, Tennessee, USA. CD4+ T cells were enriched by magnetic negative selection, after which naive cells were positively selected on CD45RA and the negative fraction was taken as the memory subset. Blood was obtained by leukapheresis, after which PBMCs were separated by Ficoll-Histopaque density gradient centrifugation and cryopreserved in liquid nitrogen vapor phase. Purity and quantity of every magnetically sorted T cell population were checked by analytical flow cytometry. Genomic DNA was isolated from each sorted fraction and quantified by UV absorbance on a Nanodrop 2000c. Note on this clone: The antigen this receptor binds is unknown. No qualities accompany the bases; no much larger clone lies one base away.

The germline V gene (reference sequence) specifies SEHNR as CDR1 and FQNEAQ as CDR2. Germline trimming: 1 base from V, 7 bases from J; junction bases outside gene matches: 5. The CDR3 runs 15 amino acids, cysteine and phenylalanine included. The kept DNA is CDR3 alone, 45 bases in frame from the first base. Using the deep immunoSEQ assay, multiplex PCR amplified TCR CDR3 regions from genomic DNA. Extracted genomic DNA from each cell subset was distributed evenly across all wells of several immunoSEQ 96-well plates, and each plate was treated as a replicate. For sorted subsets, roughly 190 ng of genomic DNA, equivalent to some 30,000 T cell genomes, went into each replicate PCR. Purified libraries were measured with a Qubit 3.0 fluorometer, size-checked on a Bioanalyzer 2100, and measured again with the KAPA Library Quantification kit. Every immunoSEQ 96-well plate was sequenced on a dedicated single-read 150-cycle Illumina NextSeq 550 flow cell. Under the source paper's analysis protocol: Because the immunoSEQ output included only junctional sequences and no quality scores, the filtering could not be the same as the filtering used for full-length reads. Sequences were annotated with PyIR, a Python wrapper for IgBLAST v1.9, and V/J genes and CDR3 were assigned using IMGT germline references. Reads with weak V/J assignments (E-value above 1e-6), missing CDR3, stop codons, out-of-frame junctions, or ambiguous translated residues were removed. V3J clonotypes were defined as sequences sharing the same inferred V gene, J gene, and CDR3 amino acid sequence. Percentage overlap between repertoires was computed as shared unique clonotypes divided by the size of the smaller repertoire. RTK rarefaction, the Chao1 estimator, and Recon v2.1 estimates of unobserved clonotypes were used to assess repertoire richness. OLGA was used to compute generation probabilities for all TCRbeta clonotypes that the gDNA method yielded from four donors. Drawn from immuneACCESS, this table holds only the in-frame rearrangements with V and J called that TCRdb kept. Clones are partly lost; checked studies trace under half to an unresolved V gene and leave the rest unexplained. V and J calls and clone size are copied from that table; D and trimming were computed from the DNA. In all, the sample holds about 1.5 million clones, and 98% of those were seen once. Around 0.45% of the sample is held by the ten biggest clonotypes.

Rearrangement joined TRBV7-9 to TRBJ2-1; TRBD2 fits 9 bases in the junction. This sequence was found in a man younger than 45 in good health. The specimen sequenced was naive CD4+ T cells sorted from blood. The cell subset or site label for this specimen denotes: CD45RA+ positively selected. The CDR3 amino acid sequence is: CASSLVGTSRNEQFF. The nucleotide sequence reads as follows: TGTGCCAGCAGCTTAGTGGGGACTAGCAGAAATGAGCAGTTCTTC.